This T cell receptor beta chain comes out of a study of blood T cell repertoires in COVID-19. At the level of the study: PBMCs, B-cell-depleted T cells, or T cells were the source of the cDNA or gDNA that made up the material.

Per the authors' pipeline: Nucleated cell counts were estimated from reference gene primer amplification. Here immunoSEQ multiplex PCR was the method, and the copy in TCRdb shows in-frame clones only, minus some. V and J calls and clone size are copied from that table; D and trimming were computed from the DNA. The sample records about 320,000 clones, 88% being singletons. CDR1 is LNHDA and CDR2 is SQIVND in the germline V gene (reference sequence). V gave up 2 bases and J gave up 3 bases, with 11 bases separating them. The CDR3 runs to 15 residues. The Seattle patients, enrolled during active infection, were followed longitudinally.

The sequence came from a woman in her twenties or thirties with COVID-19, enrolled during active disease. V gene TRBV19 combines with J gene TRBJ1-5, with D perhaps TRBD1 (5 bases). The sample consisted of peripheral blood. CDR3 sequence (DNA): TGTGCCAGTAGTATATTTGCAGGGAACAATCAGCCCCAGCATTTT. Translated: CASSIFAGNNQPQHF.